Listed below are T cell receptor beta chains from one sample, sequenced in a study of CD8 T cells in ankylosing spondylitis. In TCRdb, the 5' RACE reads were re-called with MiXCR into one record per CDR3 protein. Of approximately 110,000 distinct CDR3 sequences listed, about 25% were seen once; the top ten hold 9% to 15%. The sample consisted of synovial fluid, either unsorted or a sorted T cell fraction (not recorded which). All receptors derive from a male donor with ankylosing spondylitis. Both conserved end residues are part of each CDR3. The order of the fields is D gene, V gene, J gene, clone size, CDR3 protein, CDR3 DNA. The D gene is left open where the match is weak. Not every row has a clone size; where given, it reads once, few, many or a size class.

d_call: -; v_call: TRBV11-2; j_call: TRBJ2-1; clone_size: few; cdr3_aa: CASSLLRNEQFF; cdr3_nt: TGTGCCAGCAGCCTTCTGCGAAATGAGCAGTTCTTC
d_call: TRBD1; v_call: TRBV7-6; j_call: TRBJ1-4; clone_size: -; cdr3_aa: CASSPYRGHNEKLFF; cdr3_nt: TGTGCCAGCAGCCCGTACAGGGGCCATAATGAAAAACTGTTTTTT
d_call: -; v_call: TRBV20-1; j_call: TRBJ1-1; clone_size: -; cdr3_aa: CSARGPSPSSPRSTEAFF; cdr3_nt: TGCAGTGCTCGGGGTCCCTCTCCTAGTTCCCCGCGGAGCACTGAAGCTTTCTTT
d_call: TRBD2; v_call: TRBV5-1; j_call: TRBJ2-3; clone_size: -; cdr3_aa: CASSFRGLAGLLDTQYF; cdr3_nt: TGCGCCAGCAGCTTTCGGGGACTAGCGGGATTACTGGATACGCAGTATTTT
d_call: TRBD1; v_call: TRBV7-8; j_call: TRBJ2-5; clone_size: many; cdr3_aa: CASSLGQGAGTQYF; cdr3_nt: TGTGCCAGCAGCTTAGGACAGGGGGCGGGGACCCAGTACTTC
d_call: -; v_call: TRBV3-1; j_call: TRBJ1-3; clone_size: -; cdr3_aa: CASSQHLDATSGNTIYF; cdr3_nt: TGTGCCAGCAGCCAACATCTTGACGCTACCTCTGGAAACACCATATATTTT
d_call: TRBD2; v_call: TRBV20-1; j_call: TRBJ2-1; clone_size: -; cdr3_aa: CSARLAGDFYNEQFF; cdr3_nt: TGCAGTGCTAGGTTAGCGGGAGATTTTTACAATGAGCAGTTCTTC
d_call: -; v_call: TRBV6-1; j_call: TRBJ1-2; clone_size: few; cdr3_aa: CASTNQEGYTF; cdr3_nt: TGTGCCAGCACCAATCAAGAGGGCTACACCTTC
d_call: TRBD1; v_call: TRBV7-9; j_call: TRBJ2-5; clone_size: -; cdr3_aa: CASSVSTGKETQYF; cdr3_nt: TGTGCCAGCAGCGTATCGACAGGGAAAGAGACCCAGTACTTC
d_call: TRBD1; v_call: TRBV5-1; j_call: TRBJ2-5; clone_size: few; cdr3_aa: CASSLVRTGARETQYF; cdr3_nt: TGCGCCAGCAGCTTGGTGCGGACAGGGGCACGGGAGACCCAGTACTTC
d_call: -; v_call: TRBV7-8; j_call: TRBJ2-1; clone_size: -; cdr3_aa: CASSLNGPPGNEQFF; cdr3_nt: TGTGCCAGCAGCTTAAACGGGCCCCCTGGCAATGAGCAGTTCTTC
d_call: TRBD1; v_call: TRBV7-2; j_call: TRBJ1-2; clone_size: -; cdr3_aa: CASSLVQGADHTF; cdr3_nt: TGTGCCAGCAGCTTAGTTCAGGGGGCGGATCACACCTTC
d_call: TRBD1; v_call: TRBV5-1; j_call: TRBJ2-2; clone_size: few; cdr3_aa: CASEGQAPNTGELFF; cdr3_nt: TGCGCCAGCGAAGGACAGGCGCCGAACACCGGGGAGCTGTTTTTT
d_call: TRBD1; v_call: TRBV28; j_call: TRBJ1-5; clone_size: -; cdr3_aa: CASTPAGGRQPQHF; cdr3_nt: TGTGCCAGCACCCCGGCAGGGGGCAGACAGCCCCAGCATTTT
d_call: TRBD2; v_call: TRBV7-2; j_call: TRBJ2-7; clone_size: many; cdr3_aa: CASSLLAGASYEQYF; cdr3_nt: TGTGCCAGCAGCTTACTAGCGGGAGCCTCCTACGAGCAGTACTTC
d_call: -; v_call: TRBV12-3/TRBV12-4; j_call: TRBJ1-1; clone_size: many; cdr3_aa: CASSRISNTEAFF; cdr3_nt: TGTGCCAGCAGCCGGATATCGAACACTGAAGCTTTCTTT